This T cell receptor beta chain was sequenced in a study of cytomegalovirus exposure and HLA in healthy donors. This clone was detected only once. Its antigen is unknown. Study results and limitations: Most TCR sequences were uncommon, yet certain public TCRs appeared in many donors. In a later analysis, at a false discovery rate of 0.05, 16,951 TCR beta sequences matched HLA alleles. A later analysis found that most CMV-associated TCR beta chains appeared HLA-restricted. Researchers counted over 150 TCR beta chains as cytomegalovirus-associated.

PCR involved 60 Vbeta and 13 Jbeta primers. Clones were read by immunoSEQ multiplex PCR, and TCRdb kept only the in-frame ones, dropping some. The table lists tens of thousands of clones, approximately 67% of them singletons. Trimming shortened V by 5 bases and J by 5 bases, and 12 bases separated the two germline ends. This CDR3 has 13 residues. Looked up from germline, CDR1 is SGHTA and CDR2 is FQGNSA. Material: PBMCs. This clonotype was obtained from a man aged 35 to 55 in good health and CMV-seropositive. This chain uses TRBV7-2 with TRBJ1-2, with D tentatively TRBD1 (5 bases). CDR3: CASSLGLLYGYTF. The CDR3 DNA sequence: TGTGCCAGCAGCCTGGGACTTCTGTATGGCTACACCTTC.